Below, one T cell receptor beta chain is given with its context. Its antigen remains unidentified. Treatment specified: oral pan-JAK inhibitor, 5-10 mg twice daily. RNA, once extracted, was reverse transcribed into cDNA for use as the sequencing template. Sequenced by immunoSEQ multiplex PCR; TCRdb stores in-frame clones only, minus some. Here the sample spans 150,000 to 200,000 clones, 50% to 70% being singletons. This entry is derived from a study of CD8+ T cells in alopecia areata. For the study at large: Administration of oral tofacitinib to treated patients was at 5 to 10 mg twice daily.

Study-wide findings and caveats: In scalp and blood during tofacitinib, many expanded lesional clones persisted. Links between baseline CD8+ expansion and response need larger treated cohorts.

The CDR3 is 13 residues long. Germline CDR1 is SQVTM and CDR2 is ANQGSEA. V dropped 6 bases and J dropped 9 bases, with 20 bases sitting between them. The material was CD4+ T cells sorted from blood, obtained at week 4, from a patient treated with tofacitinib. The clonotype comes from a human donor with alopecia areata. The chain links TRBV29-1 to TRBJ1-1; D gene uncertain. The CDR3 loop is CSVFTQSFEQAFF. CDR3 in DNA: TGCAGCGTATTTACACAATCTTTCGAACAAGCTTTCTTT.